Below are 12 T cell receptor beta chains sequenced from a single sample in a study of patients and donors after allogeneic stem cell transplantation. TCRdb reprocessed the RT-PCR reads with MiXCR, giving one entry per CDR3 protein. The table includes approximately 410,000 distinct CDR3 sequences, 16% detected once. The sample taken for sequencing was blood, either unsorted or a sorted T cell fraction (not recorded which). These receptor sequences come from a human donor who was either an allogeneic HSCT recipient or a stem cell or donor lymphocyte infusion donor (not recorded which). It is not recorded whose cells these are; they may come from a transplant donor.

The CDR3 spells CASSLRRVAYEQYF. The CDR3 nucleotides read TGTGCCAGCAGTTTGAGGCGAGTCGCCTACGAGCAGTACTTC. The V call is TRBV12-3 or TRBV12-4, the J call TRBJ2-7; D uncertain. V lost 3 bases and J lost 2, with 11 bases in between. This CDR3 is 14 amino acids long.

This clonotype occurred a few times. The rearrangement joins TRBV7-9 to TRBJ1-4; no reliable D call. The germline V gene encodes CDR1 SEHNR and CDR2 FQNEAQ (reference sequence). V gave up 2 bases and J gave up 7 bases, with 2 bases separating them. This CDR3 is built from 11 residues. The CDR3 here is CASSLFEKLFF. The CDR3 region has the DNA TGTGCCAGCAGCTTATTTGAAAAACTGTTTTTT.

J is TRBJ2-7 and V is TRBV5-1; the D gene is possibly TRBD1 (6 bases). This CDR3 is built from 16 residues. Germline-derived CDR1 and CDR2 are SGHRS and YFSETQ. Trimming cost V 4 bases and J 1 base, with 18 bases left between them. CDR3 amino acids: CASSLRWEGGSYEQYF. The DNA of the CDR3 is TGCGCCAGCAGCCTTCGTTGGGAAGGGGGATCCTACGAGCAGTACTTC.

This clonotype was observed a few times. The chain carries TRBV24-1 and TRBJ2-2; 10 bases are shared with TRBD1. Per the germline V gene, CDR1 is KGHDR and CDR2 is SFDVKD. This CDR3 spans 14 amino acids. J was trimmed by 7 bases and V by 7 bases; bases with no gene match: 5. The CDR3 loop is CATSRQGARGELFF. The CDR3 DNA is TGTGCCACCAGCAGACAGGGGGCCCGCGGGGAGCTGTTTTTT.

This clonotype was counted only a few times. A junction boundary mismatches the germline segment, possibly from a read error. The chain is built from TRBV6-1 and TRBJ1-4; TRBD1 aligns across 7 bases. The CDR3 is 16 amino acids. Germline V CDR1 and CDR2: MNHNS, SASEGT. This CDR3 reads CASSLGQPNSGEKLVF. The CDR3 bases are TGTGCCAGCAGTCTGGGACAGCCCAACTCAGGGGAAAAACTGGTTTTT.

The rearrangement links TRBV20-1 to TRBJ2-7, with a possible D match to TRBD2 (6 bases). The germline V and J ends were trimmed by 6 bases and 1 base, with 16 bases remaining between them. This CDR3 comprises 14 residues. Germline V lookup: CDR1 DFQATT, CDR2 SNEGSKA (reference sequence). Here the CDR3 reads CSALRRAGSYEQYF. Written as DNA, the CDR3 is TGCAGTGCCCTGCGCAGGGCGGGATCCTACGAGCAGTACTTC.

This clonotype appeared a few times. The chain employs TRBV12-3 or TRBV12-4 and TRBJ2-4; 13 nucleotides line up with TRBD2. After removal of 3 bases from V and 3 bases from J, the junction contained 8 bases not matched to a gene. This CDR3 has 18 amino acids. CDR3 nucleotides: TGTGCCAGCAGTTTCAGGACTAGCGGGAGTAGGGTCAAAAACATTCAGTACTTC. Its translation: CASSFRTSGSRVKNIQYF.

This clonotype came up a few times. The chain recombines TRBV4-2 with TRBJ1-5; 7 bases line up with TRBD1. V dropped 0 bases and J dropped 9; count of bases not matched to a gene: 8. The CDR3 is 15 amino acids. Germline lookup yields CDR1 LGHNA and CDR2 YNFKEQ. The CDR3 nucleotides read TGTGCCAGCAGCCAAGATCTTCAGGGGGATGCGCCCCAGCATTTT. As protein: CASSQDLQGDAPQHF.

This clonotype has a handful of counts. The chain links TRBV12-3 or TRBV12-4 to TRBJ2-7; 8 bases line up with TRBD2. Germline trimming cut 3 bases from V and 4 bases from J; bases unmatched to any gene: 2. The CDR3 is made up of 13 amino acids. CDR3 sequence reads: CASSFRLAYEQYF. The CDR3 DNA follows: TGTGCCAGCAGTTTCAGACTAGCGTACGAGCAGTACTTC.

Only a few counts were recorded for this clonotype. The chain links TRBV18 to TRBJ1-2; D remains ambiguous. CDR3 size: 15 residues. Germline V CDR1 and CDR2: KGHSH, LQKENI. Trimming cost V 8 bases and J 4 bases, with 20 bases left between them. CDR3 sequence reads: CASPRRGLQGYGYTF. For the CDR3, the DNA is TGTGCCAGCCCTCGACGTGGCCTACAAGGCTATGGCTACACCTTC.

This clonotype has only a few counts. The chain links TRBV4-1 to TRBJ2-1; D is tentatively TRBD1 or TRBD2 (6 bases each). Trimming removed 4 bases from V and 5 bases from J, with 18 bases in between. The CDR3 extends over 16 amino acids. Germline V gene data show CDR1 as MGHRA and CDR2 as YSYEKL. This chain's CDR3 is CASSPLGGNTNNEQFF. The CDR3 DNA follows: TGCGCCAGCAGCCCCCTAGGGGGGAACACTAACAATGAGCAGTTCTTC.

The CDR3 loop is CASSLGAGGATDTQYF. DNA of the CDR3: TGTGCCAGCAGTTTAGGTGCGGGGGGCGCTACAGATACGCAGTATTTT. V is TRBV12-3 or TRBV12-4 and J is TRBJ2-3; 8 bases are shared with TRBD2. The CDR3 length is 16 residues. The trim removed 1 base at V and 3 bases at J, leaving 6 bases unmatched.